This T cell receptor beta chain appears in the sequencing data of a study of shared clonotypes between healthy human individuals. The CDR3 is 14 amino acids. About this clone itself: No antigen is known for it.

The naive CD8 fraction comprised CD45RO-negative cells positively selected for CCR7 and excluded terminally differentiated effector memory CD45RA+ cells. The study's findings and limits: Relative to their counterparts shared across all four donors, non-shared clonotypes exhibited diminished generation probabilities. Naive CD4 clonotypes were shared across a few donors at roughly 5.3%.

Here immunoSEQ multiplex PCR was the method, and the copy in TCRdb shows in-frame clones only, minus some. The sample shows just over 2,000,000 clones, about 95% of them seen only once. The V call is TRBV21-1, the J call TRBJ2-7. TRBV21-1 is a pseudogene segment. The specimen sequenced was naive CD8+ T cells sorted from blood. The TCR was taken from a man aged 18 to 29 in good health. The CDR3 protein is CASSTDSRSYEQYF. DNA of the CDR3: TGTGCCAGCAGCACTGATTCACGATCCTACGAGCAGTACTTC.